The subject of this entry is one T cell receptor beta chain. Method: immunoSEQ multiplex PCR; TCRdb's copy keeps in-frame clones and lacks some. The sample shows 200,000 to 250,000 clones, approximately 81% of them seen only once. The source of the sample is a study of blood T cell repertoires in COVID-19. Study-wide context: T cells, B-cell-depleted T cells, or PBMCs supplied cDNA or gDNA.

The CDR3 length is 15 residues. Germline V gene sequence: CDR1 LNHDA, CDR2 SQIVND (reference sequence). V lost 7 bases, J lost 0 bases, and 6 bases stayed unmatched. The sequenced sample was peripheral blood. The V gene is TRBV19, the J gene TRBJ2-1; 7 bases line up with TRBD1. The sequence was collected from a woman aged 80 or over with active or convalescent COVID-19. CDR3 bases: TGTGCCAGTATCCCGACAGGGAGCTCCTACAATGAGCAGTTCTTC. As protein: CASIPTGSSYNEQFF.